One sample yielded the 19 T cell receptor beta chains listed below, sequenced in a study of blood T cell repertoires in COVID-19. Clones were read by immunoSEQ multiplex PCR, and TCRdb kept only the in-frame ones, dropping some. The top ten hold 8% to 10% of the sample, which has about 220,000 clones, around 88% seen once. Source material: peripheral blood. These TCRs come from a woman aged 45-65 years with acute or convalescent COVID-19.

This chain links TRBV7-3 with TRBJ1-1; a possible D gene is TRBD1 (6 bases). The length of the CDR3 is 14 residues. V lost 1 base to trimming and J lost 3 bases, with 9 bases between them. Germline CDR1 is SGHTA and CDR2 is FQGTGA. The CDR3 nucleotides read TGTGCCAGCAGCTTAAGTGGGGGCCACACTGAAGCTTTCTTT. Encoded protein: CASSLSGGHTEAFF.

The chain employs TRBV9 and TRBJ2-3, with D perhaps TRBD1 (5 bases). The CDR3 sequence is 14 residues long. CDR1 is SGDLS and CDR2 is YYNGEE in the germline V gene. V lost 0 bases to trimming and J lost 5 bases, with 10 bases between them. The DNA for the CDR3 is TGTGCCAGCAGCGTAGAGGGAACAGGAGATACGCAGTATTTT. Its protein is CASSVEGTGDTQYF.

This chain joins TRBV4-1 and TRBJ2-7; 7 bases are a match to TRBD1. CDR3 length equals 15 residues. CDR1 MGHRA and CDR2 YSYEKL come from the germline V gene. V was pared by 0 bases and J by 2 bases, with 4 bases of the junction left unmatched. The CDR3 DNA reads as TGCGCCAGCAGCCAAGAGACAGGGAACCCCTACGAGCAGTACTTC. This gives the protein CASSQETGNPYEQYF.

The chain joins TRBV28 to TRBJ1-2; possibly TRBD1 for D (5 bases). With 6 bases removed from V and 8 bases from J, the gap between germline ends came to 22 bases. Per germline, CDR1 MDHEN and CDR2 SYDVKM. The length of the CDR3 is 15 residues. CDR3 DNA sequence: TGTGCCAGCAGAGGATCGCGGGGACCCGCGAGGGGCTACACCTTC. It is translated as CASRGSRGPARGYTF.

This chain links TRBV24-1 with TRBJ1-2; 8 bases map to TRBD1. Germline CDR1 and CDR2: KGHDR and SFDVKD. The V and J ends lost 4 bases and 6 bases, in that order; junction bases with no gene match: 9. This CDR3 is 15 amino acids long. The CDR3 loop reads CATSDSDRGTDGYTF. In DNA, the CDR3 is TGTGCCACCAGTGACAGTGACAGGGGTACGGATGGCTACACCTTC.

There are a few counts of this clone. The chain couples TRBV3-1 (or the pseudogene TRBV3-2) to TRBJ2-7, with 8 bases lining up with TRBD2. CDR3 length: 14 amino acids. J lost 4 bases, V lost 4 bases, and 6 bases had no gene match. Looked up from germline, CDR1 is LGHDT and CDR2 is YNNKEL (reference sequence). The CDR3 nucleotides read TGTGCCAGCAGCCCCCAAGCGGGAGAGTACGAGCAGTACTTC. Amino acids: CASSPQAGEYEQYF.

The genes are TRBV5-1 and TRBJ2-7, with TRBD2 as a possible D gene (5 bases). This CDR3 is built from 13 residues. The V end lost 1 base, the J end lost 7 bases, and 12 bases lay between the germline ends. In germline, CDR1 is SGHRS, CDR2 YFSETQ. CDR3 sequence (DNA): TGCGCCAGCAGCTTGACTCCCACGGGAGAGCAGTACTTC. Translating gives CASSLTPTGEQYF.

The CDR3 sequence is CATSDLTRNTGELFF. The CDR3 nucleotides read TGTGCCACCAGTGACCTGACACGAAACACCGGGGAGCTGTTTTTT. The V gene is TRBV24-1, the J gene TRBJ2-2; D unclear. Germline loops: CDR1 KGHDR, CDR2 SFDVKD. The CDR3 has 15 residues. V lost 4 bases, J lost 2 bases, and 10 bases lay in between.

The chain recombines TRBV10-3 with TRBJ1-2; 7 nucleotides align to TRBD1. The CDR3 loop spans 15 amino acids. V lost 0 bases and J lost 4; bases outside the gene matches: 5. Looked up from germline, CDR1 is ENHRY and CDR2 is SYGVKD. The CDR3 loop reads CAISESDQGGYGYTF. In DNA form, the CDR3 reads TGTGCCATCAGTGAGTCAGACCAGGGGGGCTATGGCTACACCTTC.

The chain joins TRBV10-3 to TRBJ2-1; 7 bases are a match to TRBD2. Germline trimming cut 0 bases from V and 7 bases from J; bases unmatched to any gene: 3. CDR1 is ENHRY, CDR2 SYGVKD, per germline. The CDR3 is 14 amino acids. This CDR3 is CAISESGGSNEQFF. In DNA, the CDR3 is TGTGCCATCAGTGAGTCCGGCGGGAGTAATGAGCAGTTCTTC.

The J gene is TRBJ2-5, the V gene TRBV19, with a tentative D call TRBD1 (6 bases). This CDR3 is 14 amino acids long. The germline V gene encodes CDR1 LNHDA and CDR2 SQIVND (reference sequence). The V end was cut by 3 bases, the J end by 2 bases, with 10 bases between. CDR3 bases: TGTGCCAGTAGTATCGGCAGGGGACAAGAGACCCAGTACTTC. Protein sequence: CASSIGRGQETQYF.

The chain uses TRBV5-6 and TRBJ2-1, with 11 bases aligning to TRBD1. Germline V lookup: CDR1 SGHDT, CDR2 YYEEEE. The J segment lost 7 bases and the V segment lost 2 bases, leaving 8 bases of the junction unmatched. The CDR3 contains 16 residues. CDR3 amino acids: CASSLLGQGAGNEQFF. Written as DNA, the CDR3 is TGTGCCAGCAGCTTATTAGGACAGGGGGCGGGGAATGAGCAGTTCTTC.

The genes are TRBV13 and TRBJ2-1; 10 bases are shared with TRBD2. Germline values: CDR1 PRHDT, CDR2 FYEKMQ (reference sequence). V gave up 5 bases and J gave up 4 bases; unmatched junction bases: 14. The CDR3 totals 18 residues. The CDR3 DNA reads TGTGCCAGCAGCCCGGGCCCGGCTAGCGGGAGTTGGTACAATGAGCAGTTCTTC. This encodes CASSPGPASGSWYNEQFF.

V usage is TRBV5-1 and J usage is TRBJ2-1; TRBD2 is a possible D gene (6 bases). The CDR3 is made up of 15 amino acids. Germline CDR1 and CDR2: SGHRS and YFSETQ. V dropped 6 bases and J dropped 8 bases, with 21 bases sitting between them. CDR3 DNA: TGCGCCAGCACTCCCTGGGACTCCCGTGATGATGAGCAGTTCTTC. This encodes CASTPWDSRDDEQFF.

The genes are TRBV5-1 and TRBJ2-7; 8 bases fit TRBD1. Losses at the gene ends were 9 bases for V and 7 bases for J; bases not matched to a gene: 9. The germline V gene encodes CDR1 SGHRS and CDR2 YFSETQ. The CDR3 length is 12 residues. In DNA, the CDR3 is TGCGCCACCCAGGACAGGGTTTTGGAGCAGTACTTC. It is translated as CATQDRVLEQYF.

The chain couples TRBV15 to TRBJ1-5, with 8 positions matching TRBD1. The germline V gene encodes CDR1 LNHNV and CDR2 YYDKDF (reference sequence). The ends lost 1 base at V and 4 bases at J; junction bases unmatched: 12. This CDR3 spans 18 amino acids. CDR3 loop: CATSRVPPGQGRNQPQHF. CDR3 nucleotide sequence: TGTGCCACCAGCAGAGTGCCCCCCGGACAGGGTCGGAATCAGCCCCAGCATTTT.

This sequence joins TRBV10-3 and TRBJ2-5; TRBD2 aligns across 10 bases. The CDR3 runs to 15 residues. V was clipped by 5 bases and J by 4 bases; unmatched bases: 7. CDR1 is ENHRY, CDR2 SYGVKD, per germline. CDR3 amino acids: CAISNKAGGPETQYF. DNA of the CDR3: TGTGCCATCAGTAATAAAGCGGGAGGGCCAGAGACCCAGTACTTC.

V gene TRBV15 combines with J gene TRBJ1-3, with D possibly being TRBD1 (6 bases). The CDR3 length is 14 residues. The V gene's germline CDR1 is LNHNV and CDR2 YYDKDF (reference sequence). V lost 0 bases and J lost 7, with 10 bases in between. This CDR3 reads CATSREQGTNTIYF. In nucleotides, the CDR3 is TGTGCCACCAGCAGAGAACAGGGTACGAACACCATATATTTT.

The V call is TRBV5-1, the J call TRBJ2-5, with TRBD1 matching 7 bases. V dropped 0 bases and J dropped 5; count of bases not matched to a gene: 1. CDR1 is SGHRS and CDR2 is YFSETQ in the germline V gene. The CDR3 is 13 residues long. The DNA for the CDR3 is TGCGCCAGCAGCTTGGAAGGGGGCGAGACCCAGTACTTC. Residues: CASSLEGGETQYF.